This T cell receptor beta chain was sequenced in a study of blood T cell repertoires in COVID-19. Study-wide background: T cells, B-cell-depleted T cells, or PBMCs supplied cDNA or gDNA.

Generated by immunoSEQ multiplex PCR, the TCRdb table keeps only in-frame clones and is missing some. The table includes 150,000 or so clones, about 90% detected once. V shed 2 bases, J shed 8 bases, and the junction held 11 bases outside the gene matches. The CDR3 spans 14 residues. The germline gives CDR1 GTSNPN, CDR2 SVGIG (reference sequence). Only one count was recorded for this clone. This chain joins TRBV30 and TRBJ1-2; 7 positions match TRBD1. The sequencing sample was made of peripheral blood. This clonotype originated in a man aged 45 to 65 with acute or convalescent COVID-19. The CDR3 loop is CAWSTPGGFWGYTF. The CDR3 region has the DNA TGTGCCTGGAGTACGCCAGGGGGGTTTTGGGGCTACACCTTC.